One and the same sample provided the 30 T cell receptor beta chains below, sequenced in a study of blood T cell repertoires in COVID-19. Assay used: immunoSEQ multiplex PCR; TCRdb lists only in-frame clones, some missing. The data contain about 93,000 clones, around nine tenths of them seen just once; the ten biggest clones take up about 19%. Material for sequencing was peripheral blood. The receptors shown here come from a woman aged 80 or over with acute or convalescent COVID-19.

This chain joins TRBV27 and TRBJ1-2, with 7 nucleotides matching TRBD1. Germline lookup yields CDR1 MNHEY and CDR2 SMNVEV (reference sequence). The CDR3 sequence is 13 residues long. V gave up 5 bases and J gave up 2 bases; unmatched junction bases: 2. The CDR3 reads CASSLDRNYGYTF. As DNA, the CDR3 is TGTGCCAGCAGTCTGGACAGGAACTATGGCTACACCTTC.

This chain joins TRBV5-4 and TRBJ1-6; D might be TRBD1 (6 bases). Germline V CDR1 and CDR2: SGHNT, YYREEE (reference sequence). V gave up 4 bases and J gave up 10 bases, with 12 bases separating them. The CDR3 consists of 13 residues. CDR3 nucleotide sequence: TGTGCCAGCAGCCCGGACAGTTTCTCACCCCTCCACTTT. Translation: CASSPDSFSPLHF.

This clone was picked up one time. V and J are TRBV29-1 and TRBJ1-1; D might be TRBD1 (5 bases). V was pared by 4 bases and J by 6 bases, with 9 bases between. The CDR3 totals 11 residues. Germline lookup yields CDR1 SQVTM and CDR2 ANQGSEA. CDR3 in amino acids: CSVARASEAFF. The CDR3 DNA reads TGCAGCGTTGCCAGGGCCTCTGAAGCTTTCTTT.

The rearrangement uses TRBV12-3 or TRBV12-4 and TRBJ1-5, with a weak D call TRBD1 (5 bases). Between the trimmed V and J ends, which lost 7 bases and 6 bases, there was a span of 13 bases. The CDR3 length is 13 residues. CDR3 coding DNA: TGTGCCAGCACCTTTATGGGGCTTCAGCCCCAGCATTTT. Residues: CASTFMGLQPQHF.

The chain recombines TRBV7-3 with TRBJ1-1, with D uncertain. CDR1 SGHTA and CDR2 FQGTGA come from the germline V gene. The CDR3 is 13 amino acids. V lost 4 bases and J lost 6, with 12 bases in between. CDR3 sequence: CASSSRTRAEAFF. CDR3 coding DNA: TGTGCCAGCAGCTCACGAACGCGCGCTGAAGCTTTCTTT.

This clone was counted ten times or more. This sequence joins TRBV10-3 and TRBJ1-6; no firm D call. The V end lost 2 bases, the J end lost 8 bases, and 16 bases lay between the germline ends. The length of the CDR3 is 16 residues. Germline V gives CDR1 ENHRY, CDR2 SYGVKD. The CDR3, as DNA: TGTGCCATCAGTGAGAGTGAGACACCGATCGATTCACCCCTCCACTTT. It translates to CAISESETPIDSPLHF.

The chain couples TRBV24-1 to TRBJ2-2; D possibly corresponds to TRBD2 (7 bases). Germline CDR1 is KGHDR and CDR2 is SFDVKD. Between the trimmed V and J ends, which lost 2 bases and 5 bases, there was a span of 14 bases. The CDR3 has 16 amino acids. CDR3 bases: TGTGCCACCAGTGATTCGGGGGGCCTGAGGACCGGGGAGCTGTTTTTT. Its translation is CATSDSGGLRTGELFF.

CDR3 nucleotides: TGTGCCAGCAGCGCGACAGGGGGGAGCAATCAGCCCCAGCATTTT. It yields the protein CASSATGGSNQPQHF. The genes are TRBV9 and TRBJ1-5; 9 bases align to TRBD1. V lost 3 bases, J lost 1 base, and 2 bases stayed unmatched. This CDR3 has 15 residues. Looked up from germline, CDR1 is SGDLS and CDR2 is YYNGEE.

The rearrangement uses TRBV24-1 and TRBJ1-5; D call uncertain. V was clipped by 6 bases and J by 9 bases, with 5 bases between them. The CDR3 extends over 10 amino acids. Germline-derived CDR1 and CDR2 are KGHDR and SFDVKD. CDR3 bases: TGTGCCACCAGTCTACGGCCCCAGCATTTT. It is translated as CATSLRPQHF.

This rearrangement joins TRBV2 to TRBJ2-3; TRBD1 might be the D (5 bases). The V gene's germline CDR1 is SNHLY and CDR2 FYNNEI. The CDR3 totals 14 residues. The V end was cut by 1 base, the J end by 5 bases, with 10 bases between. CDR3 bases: TGTGCCAGCAGTGAAGGGCAGGGAATAGATACGCAGTATTTT. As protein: CASSEGQGIDTQYF.

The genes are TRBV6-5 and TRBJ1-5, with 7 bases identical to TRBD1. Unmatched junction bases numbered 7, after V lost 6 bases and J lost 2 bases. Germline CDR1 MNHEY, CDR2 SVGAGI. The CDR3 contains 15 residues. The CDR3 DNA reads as TGTGCCAGCAGAGCCGTCAGGGGGGGCAATCAGCCCCAGCATTTT. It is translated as CASRAVRGGNQPQHF.

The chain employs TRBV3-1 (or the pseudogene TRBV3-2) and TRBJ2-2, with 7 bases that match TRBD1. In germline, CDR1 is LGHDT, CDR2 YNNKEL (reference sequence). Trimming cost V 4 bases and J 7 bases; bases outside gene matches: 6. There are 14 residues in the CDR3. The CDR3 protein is CASSLQGVNGELFF. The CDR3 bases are TGTGCCAGCAGCCTGCAGGGGGTTAACGGGGAGCTGTTTTTT.

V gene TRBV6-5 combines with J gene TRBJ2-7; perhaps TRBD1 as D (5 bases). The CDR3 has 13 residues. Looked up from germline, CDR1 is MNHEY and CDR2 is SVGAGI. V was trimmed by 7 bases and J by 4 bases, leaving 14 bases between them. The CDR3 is CASTRQNIYEQYF. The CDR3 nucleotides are TGTGCCAGCACGAGACAGAACATTTACGAGCAGTACTTC.

Here the CDR3 DNA reads TGTGCCACTTCAGGAGCGGCCGGGGGGACCCAGTACTTC. Amino acid sequence: CATSGAAGGTQYF. The chain carries TRBV10-3 and TRBJ2-5, with D possibly TRBD2 on 6 matching bases. Trimming removed 10 bases from V and 7 bases from J, with 19 bases in between. This CDR3 comprises 13 residues. The germline V gene has CDR1 ENHRY and CDR2 SYGVKD.

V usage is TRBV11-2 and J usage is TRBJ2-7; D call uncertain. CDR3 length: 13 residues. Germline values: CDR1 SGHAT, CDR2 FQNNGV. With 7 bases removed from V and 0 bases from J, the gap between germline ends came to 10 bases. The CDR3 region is CASNNGYSYEQYF. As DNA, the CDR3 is TGTGCCAGCAATAACGGGTACTCCTACGAGCAGTACTTC.

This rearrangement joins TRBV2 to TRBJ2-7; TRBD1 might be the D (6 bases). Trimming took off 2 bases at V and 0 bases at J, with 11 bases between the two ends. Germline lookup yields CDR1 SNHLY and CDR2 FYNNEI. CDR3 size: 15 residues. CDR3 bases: TGTGCCAGCAGTGAAAGCCAGGGGCCCTCCTACGAGCAGTACTTC. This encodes CASSESQGPSYEQYF.

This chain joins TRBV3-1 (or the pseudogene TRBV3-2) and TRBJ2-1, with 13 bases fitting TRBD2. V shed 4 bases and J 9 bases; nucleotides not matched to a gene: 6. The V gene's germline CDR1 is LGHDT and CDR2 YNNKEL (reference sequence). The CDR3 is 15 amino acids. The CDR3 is CASSPTSGGGGEQFF. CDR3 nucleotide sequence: TGTGCCAGCAGCCCTACTAGCGGGGGGGGCGGTGAGCAGTTCTTC.

In DNA, the CDR3 is TGCGCCAGCAGCTTTCCCGACAGCGACTATGGCTACACCTTC. Its translation is CASSFPDSDYGYTF. The rearrangement links TRBV5-1 to TRBJ1-2, with a tentative D call TRBD1 (5 bases). V lost 2 bases and J 3 bases, leaving 11 bases between the germline ends. Germline V gene lookup returns CDR1 SGHRS and CDR2 YFSETQ. The CDR3 consists of 14 residues.

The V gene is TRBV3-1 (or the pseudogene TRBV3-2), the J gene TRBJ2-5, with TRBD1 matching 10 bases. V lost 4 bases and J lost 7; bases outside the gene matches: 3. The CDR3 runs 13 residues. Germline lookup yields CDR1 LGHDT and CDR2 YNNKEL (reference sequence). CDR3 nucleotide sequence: TGTGCCAGCAGCCTGGGACAGGGGAGGACCCAGTACTTC. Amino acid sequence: CASSLGQGRTQYF.

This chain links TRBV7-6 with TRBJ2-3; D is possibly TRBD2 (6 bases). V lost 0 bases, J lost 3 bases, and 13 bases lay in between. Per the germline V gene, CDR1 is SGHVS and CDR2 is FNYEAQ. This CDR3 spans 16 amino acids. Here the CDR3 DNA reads TGTGCCAGCAGCTTAGCGAGTGCGGAGGGTACAGATACGCAGTATTTT. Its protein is CASSLASAEGTDTQYF. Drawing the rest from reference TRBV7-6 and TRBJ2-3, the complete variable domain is GAGVSQSPRYKVTKRGQDVALRCDPISGHVSLYWYRQALGQGPEFLTYFNYEAQQDKSGLPNDRFSAERPEGSISTLTIQRTEQRDSAMYRCASSLASAEGTDTQYFGPGTRLTVL.

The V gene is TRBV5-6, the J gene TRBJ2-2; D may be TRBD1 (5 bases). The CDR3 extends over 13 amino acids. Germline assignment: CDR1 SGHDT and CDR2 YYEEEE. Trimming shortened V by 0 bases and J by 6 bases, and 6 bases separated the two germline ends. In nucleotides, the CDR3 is TGTGCCAGCAGCTTGGTGGGGCCCGGGGAGCTGTTTTTT. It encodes CASSLVGPGELFF.

The CDR3 region has the DNA TGTGCCAGCAGCCGGACAGGGGACTTTTCCTACGAGCAGTACTTC. This encodes CASSRTGDFSYEQYF. V gene TRBV9 combines with J gene TRBJ2-7; 9 bases line up with TRBD1. The germline V gene encodes CDR1 SGDLS and CDR2 YYNGEE. This CDR3 region has 15 residues. V trimming: 4 bases; J trimming: 1 base; junction bases outside the gene matches: 6. The whole variable domain, filled in from reference TRBV9 and TRBJ2-7, reads DSGVTQTPKHLITATGQRVTLRCSPRSGDLSVYWYQQSLDQGLQFLIQYYNGEERAKGNILERFSAQQFPDLHSELNLSSLELGDSALYFCASSRTGDFSYEQYFGPGTRLTVT.

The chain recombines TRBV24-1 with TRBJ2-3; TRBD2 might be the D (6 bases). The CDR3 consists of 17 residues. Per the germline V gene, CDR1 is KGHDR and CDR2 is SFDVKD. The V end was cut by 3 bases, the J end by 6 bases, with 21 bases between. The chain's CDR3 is CATSDMGLAGGGDTQYF. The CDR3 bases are TGTGCCACCAGTGATATGGGGTTGGCAGGTGGAGGGGATACGCAGTATTTT.

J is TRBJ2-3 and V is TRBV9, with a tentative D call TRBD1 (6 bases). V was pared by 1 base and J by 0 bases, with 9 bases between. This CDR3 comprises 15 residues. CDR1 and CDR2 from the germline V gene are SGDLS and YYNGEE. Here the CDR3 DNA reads TGTGCCAGCAGCGTATTACAGGGTAGCACAGATACGCAGTATTTT. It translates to CASSVLQGSTDTQYF.

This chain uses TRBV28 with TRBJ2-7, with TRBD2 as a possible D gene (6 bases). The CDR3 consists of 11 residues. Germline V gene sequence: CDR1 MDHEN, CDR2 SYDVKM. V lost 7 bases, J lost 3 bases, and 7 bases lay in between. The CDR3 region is CASTSVYEQYF. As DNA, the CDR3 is TGTGCCAGCACTAGCGTCTACGAGCAGTACTTC.

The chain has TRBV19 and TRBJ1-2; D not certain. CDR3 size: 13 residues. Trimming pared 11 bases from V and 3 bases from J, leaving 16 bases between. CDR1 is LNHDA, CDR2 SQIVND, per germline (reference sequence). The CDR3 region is CAARQGWDYGYTF. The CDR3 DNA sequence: TGTGCCGCTCGACAAGGCTGGGACTATGGCTACACCTTC.

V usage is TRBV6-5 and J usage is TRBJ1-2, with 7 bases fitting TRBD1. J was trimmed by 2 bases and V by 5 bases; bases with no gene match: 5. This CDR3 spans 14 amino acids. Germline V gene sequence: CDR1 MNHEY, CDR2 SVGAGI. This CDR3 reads CASSPGQMNYGYTF. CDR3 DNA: TGTGCCAGCAGTCCGGGACAGATGAACTATGGCTACACCTTC.

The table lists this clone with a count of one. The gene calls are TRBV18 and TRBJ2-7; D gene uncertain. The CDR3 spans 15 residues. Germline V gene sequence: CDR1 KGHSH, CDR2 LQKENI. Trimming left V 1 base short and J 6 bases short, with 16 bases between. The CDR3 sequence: CASSPQGFTTGEQYF. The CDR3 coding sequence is TGTGCCAGCTCACCACAAGGATTTACTACTGGCGAGCAGTACTTC.

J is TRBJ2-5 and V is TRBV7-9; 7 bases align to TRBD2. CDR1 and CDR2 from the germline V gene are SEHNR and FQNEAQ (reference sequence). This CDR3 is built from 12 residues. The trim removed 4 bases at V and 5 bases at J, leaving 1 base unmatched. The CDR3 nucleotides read TGTGCCAGCAGCTCCGGGAGGGAGACCCAGTACTTC. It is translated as CASSSGRETQYF.

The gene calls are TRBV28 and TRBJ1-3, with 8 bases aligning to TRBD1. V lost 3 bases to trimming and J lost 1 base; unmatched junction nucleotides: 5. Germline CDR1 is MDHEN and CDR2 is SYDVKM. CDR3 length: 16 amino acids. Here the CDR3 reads CASSFDRGGSGNTIYF. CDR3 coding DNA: TGTGCCAGCAGTTTCGACAGGGGTGGATCTGGAAACACCATATATTTT.